This T cell receptor (beta chain) was recorded in a study of cytomegalovirus exposure and HLA in healthy donors. The V and J ends lost 7 bases and 10 bases, in that order; junction bases with no gene match: 7. From germline, CDR1 is SNHLY and CDR2 FYNNEI. This CDR3 has 13 residues. Study-wide results and limits: An analysis was carried out later, and it reportedly showed fewer N-insertions in an Asian-associated ancestry cluster than the approximately 700-donor mean. Presence/absence analyses took donor sequencing depth as roughly uniform. Associated with HLA alleles at 0.05 false discovery rate in a later analysis were around 17,000 TCR beta sequences. Rare TCR sequences predominated, though certain public TCRs were found in many donors.

To note about this clone: Its antigen is not identified.

13 Jbeta primers and 60 Vbeta primers were used for the PCR. Measured with immunoSEQ multiplex PCR; TCRdb has only the in-frame clones, and not every one. In the table there are 250,000 or so clones, 80% to 95% of which are singletons. This clonotype was obtained from a girl aged 2 to 10 in good health and CMV-seronegative. The chain is built from TRBV2 and TRBJ1-1; 12 positions match TRBD1. Sequencing was carried out using PBMCs. CDR3 sequence: CASKGQGAQGAFF. In DNA form, the CDR3 reads TGTGCCAGCAAGGGACAGGGGGCGCAAGGAGCTTTCTTT.